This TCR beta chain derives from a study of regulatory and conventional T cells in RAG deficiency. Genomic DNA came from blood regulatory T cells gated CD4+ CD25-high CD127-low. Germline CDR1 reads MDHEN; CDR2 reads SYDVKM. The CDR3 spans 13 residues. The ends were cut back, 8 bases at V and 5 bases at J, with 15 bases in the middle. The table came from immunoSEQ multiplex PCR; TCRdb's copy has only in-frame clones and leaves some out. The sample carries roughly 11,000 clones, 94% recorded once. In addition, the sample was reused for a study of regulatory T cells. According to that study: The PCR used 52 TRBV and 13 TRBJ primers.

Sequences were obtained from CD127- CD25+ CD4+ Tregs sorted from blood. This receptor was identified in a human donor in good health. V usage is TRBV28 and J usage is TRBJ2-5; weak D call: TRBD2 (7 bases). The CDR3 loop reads CASGVEGGETQYF. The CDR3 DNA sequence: TGTGCCAGCGGCGTAGAGGGGGGGGAGACCCAGTACTTC.